The 6 T cell receptor beta chains given below trace back to one sample, sequenced in a study of spatial heterogeneity in lung cancer. The sample's time point: sample taken at primary tumor resection. Using its own MiXCR run on the 5' RACE reads, TCRdb lists one record per CDR3 protein. The repertoire holds 75,000 or so distinct CDR3 sequences, with approximately 8.1% as singletons. The source was PBMCs, collected at surgery. All receptors derive from a male donor with early-stage non-small cell lung cancer.

This chain uses TRBV3-1 with TRBJ2-5, with D hard to call. This CDR3 is 14 amino acids long. Trimming cost V 4 bases and J 3 bases, with 12 bases left between them. CDR1 is LGHDT, CDR2 YNNKEL, per germline (reference sequence). The CDR3 is CASSPKSIEETQYF. The CDR3 DNA follows: TGTGCCAGCAGCCCCAAAAGTATCGAAGAGACCCAGTACTTC.

This clonotype was recorded at least ten times. V is TRBV20-1 and J is TRBJ2-7; D is perhaps TRBD2 (6 bases). The V gene's germline CDR1 is DFQATT and CDR2 SNEGSKA (reference sequence). This CDR3 has 14 amino acids. Trimming removed 0 bases from V and 4 bases from J, with 13 bases in between. CDR3 in DNA: TGCAGTGCTAGAGATTCCGGGAGCGGGTACGAGCAGTACTTC. Translation gives CSARDSGSGYEQYF.

This clonotype was counted only a few times. J is TRBJ2-7 and V is TRBV10-3; D is unclear. V shed 4 bases and J shed 0 bases, with 4 bases lying between them. The CDR3 is 12 residues long. CDR1 is ENHRY and CDR2 is SYGVKD in the germline V gene. The CDR3 DNA sequence: TGTGCCATCAGTGGATACTCCTACGAGCAGTACTTC. It translates to CAISGYSYEQYF.

The chain links TRBV7-9 to TRBJ2-1, with a weak D call TRBD2 (6 bases). The V end was cut by 5 bases, the J end by 6 bases, with 14 bases between. The germline V gene has CDR1 SEHNR and CDR2 FQNEAQ (reference sequence). The CDR3 spans 14 residues. CDR3 loop: CASSQGLGFNEQFF. CDR3 in DNA: TGTGCCAGCAGCCAGGGACTTGGTTTCAATGAGCAGTTCTTC.

V and J are TRBV24-1 and TRBJ1-5; 9 nucleotides agree with TRBD1. Per germline, CDR1 KGHDR and CDR2 SFDVKD. The CDR3 totals 16 residues. V lost 3 bases to trimming and J lost 5 bases; unmatched junction nucleotides: 7. CDR3 coding DNA: TGTGCCACCAGTGATGAGGGACAGGGAGGCTATCAGCCCCAGCATTTT. This translates into CATSDEGQGGYQPQHF.

J is TRBJ2-1 and V is TRBV7-8; D is perhaps TRBD2 (6 bases). The CDR3 is made up of 16 amino acids. Trimming took off 2 bases at V and 3 bases at J, with 14 bases between the two ends. Germline V gene data show CDR1 as SGHVS and CDR2 as FQNEAQ. CDR3 loop: CASSLYRGLLYNEQFF. The CDR3 DNA reads as TGTGCCAGCAGCTTATACCGGGGACTCCTCTACAATGAGCAGTTCTTC. The full variable domain, its missing parts supplied by reference TRBV7-8 and TRBJ2-1, is GAGVSQSPRYKVAKRGQDVALRCDPISGHVSLFWYQQALGQGPEFLTYFQNEAQLDKSGLPSDRFFAERPEGSVSTLKIQRTQQEDSAVYLCASSLYRGLLYNEQFFGPGTRLTVL.